This paragraph covers one T cell receptor (beta chain) sequence. The entry originates in a study of control samples from healthy donors and cancer patients. Per germline, CDR1 SGHTA and CDR2 FQGNSA. This CDR3 is 14 amino acids long. Between the trimmed V and J ends, which lost 5 bases and 6 bases, there was a span of 11 bases. Using immunoSEQ multiplex PCR, the repertoire was profiled, and TCRdb retains in-frame clones only, with some absent. The sample holds about 250,000 clones, roughly 80% seen once. The sequence derives from a woman aged 60-75 years with lung cancer. This chain uses TRBV7-2 with TRBJ1-6; D is unresolved. The sequencing input was PBMCs. The CDR3 region has the DNA TGTGCCAGCAGCCCGAGTGTTAGTAATTCACCCCTCCACTTT. Its translation is CASSPSVSNSPLHF.